The 16 T cell receptor beta chains below all came from one sample that was sequenced in a study of response to subunit inactivated influenza vaccine (dated by TCRdb to between 2018 and 2020). The library was obtained by RT-PCR. The instrument was an Illumina HiSeq 2500. TCRdb applied fastp at Q25 and MiXCR to the public reads, then kept only in-frame beta chains. Merged by CDR3 protein, the rows form single entries marked with the most common genes and DNA. Here the sample has about 520,000 distinct CDR3 sequences; 6% to 9% occur a single time. The biggest ten clones account for around 12% of the sample. The sequenced sample was PBMCs from blood, obtained about 23 months after vaccination. The receptors stem from a man between 50 and 75 years old who received an inactivated influenza vaccine. Donor details come from another sample of the same person, matched by shared clones.

The sample holds many counts of this clonotype. The chain couples TRBV20-1 to TRBJ2-3; 11 bases align to TRBD2. Trimming removed 2 bases from V and 6 bases from J; junction bases left unmatched: 10. Germline V gives CDR1 DFQATT, CDR2 SNEGSKA (reference sequence). This CDR3 spans 16 amino acids. This CDR3 reads CSARMGTSGRGDTQYF. CDR3 sequence (DNA): TGCAGTGCTAGAATGGGTACTAGCGGGAGAGGTGATACGCAGTATTTT.

This clonotype was seen a few times. This rearrangement joins TRBV15 to TRBJ2-5; D ambiguous. CDR3 length: 13 residues. CDR1 and CDR2 from the germline V gene are LNHNV and YYDKDF (reference sequence). V was cut by 3 bases and J by 5 bases, with 10 bases left in between. The CDR3 coding sequence is TGTGCCACCAGCAGTTTTCTAGAGGAGACCCAGTACTTC. Translated, it gives CATSSFLEETQYF.

This clonotype was found many times. The gene calls are TRBV7-2 and TRBJ2-1; 7 nucleotides line up with TRBD2. With 3 bases clipped from V and 0 bases from J, the junction kept 8 bases outside the gene matches. CDR3 length equals 17 residues. Looked up from germline, CDR1 is SGHTA and CDR2 is FQGNSA. CDR3 sequence (DNA): TGTGCCAGCAGCTTCGCACTAGCGCAGAGCTCCTACAATGAGCAGTTCTTC. Translated: CASSFALAQSSYNEQFF.

Ten or more counts support this clonotype. The chain joins TRBV5-1 to TRBJ2-1; 8 bases map to TRBD2. Germline lookup yields CDR1 SGHRS and CDR2 YFSETQ. Trimming took 3 bases from V and 1 from J; bases not matched to a gene: 6. The CDR3 is made up of 16 amino acids. The CDR3: CASSSGGRTSYNEQFF. Written as DNA, the CDR3 is TGCGCCAGCAGCTCCGGCGGGAGGACTTCCTACAATGAGCAGTTCTTC.

This clonotype turned up a few times. The J gene is TRBJ2-7, the V gene TRBV7-2; tentatively, D is TRBD1 or TRBD2 (5 bases each). The germline V gene has CDR1 SGHTA and CDR2 FQGNSA. Trimming pared 5 bases from V and 0 bases from J, leaving 8 bases between. The CDR3 is made up of 13 amino acids. The CDR3 DNA is TGTGCCAGCAGCATTGGGGGCTCCTACGAGCAGTACTTC. As protein: CASSIGGSYEQYF.

This chain links TRBV11-2 with TRBJ2-5; no definite D call. The CDR3 covers 16 residues. Looked up from germline, CDR1 is SGHAT and CDR2 is FQNNGV. Deletions cut 4 bases from V and 5 bases from J, with 20 bases between. As DNA, the CDR3 is TGTGCCAGCAGCTCCCGACACCCAGGTTTGAGGGAGACCCAGTACTTC. Translation gives CASSSRHPGLRETQYF.

This chain links TRBV6-1 with TRBJ2-5; TRBD2 agrees at 8 bases. This CDR3 is 14 amino acids long. The germline CDR1 and CDR2 sequences are MNHNS and SASEGT. V shed 8 bases, J shed 1 base, and the junction held 6 bases outside the gene matches. CDR3 nucleotide sequence: TGTGCCAGCTATAGCGGGGCCCCCCAAGAGACCCAGTACTTC. This sequence encodes CASYSGAPQETQYF.

The V and J genes are TRBV6-1 and TRBJ2-2; the D is unclear. There are 13 residues in the CDR3. The germline V and J ends were trimmed by 3 bases and 7 bases, with 9 bases remaining between them. Germline values: CDR1 MNHNS, CDR2 SASEGT. CDR3 DNA: TGTGCCAGCAGTGAGTTTGGTGTCGGGGAGCTGTTTTTT. This translates into CASSEFGVGELFF.

The chain links TRBV7-6 to TRBJ2-1, with D possibly TRBD2 on 6 matching bases. The CDR3 contains 16 residues. Trimming shortened V by 3 bases and J by 0 bases, and 12 bases separated the two germline ends. Germline V gives CDR1 SGHVS, CDR2 FNYEAQ. The CDR3 sequence: CASSFPGGASYNEQFF. The CDR3 DNA reads TGTGCCAGCAGCTTCCCTGGCGGGGCCTCCTACAATGAGCAGTTCTTC.

This clonotype was detected a few times. The chain's CDR3 is CASSLDERGPEQFF. CDR3 nucleotides: TGTGCCAGCAGCTTAGACGAACGTGGGCCCGAGCAGTTCTTC. The V gene is TRBV7-6, the J gene TRBJ2-1; D gene ambiguous. Germline CDR1 is SGHVS and CDR2 is FNYEAQ. This CDR3 is 14 amino acids long. The V end was cut by 1 base, the J end by 10 bases, with 14 bases between.

This clonotype was counted at least ten times. The genes are TRBV7-6 and TRBJ2-1, with TRBD2 matching over 8 bases. The CDR3 runs to 13 residues. V was clipped by 4 bases and J by 9 bases; unmatched bases: 5. CDR1 is SGHVS, CDR2 FNYEAQ, per germline. CDR3 DNA sequence: TGTGCCAGCAGCTCAGGGGCGGGGGGTGAGCAGTTCTTC. Amino acids: CASSSGAGGEQFF.

At least ten counts were recorded for this clonotype. The gene calls are TRBV12-3 or TRBV12-4 and TRBJ2-7, with 8 bases matching TRBD1. This CDR3 spans 14 amino acids. Trimming removed 3 bases from V and 5 bases from J; junction bases left unmatched: 6. The CDR3 coding sequence is TGTGCCAGCAGTTTTACCAGGGGGCGGCACGAGCAGTACTTC. Translation gives CASSFTRGRHEQYF.

V gene TRBV11-1 combines with J gene TRBJ2-7, with 9 bases fitting TRBD1. Germline V CDR1 and CDR2: SGHAT, FQDESV (reference sequence). V was pared by 7 bases and J by 2 bases, with 6 bases of the junction left unmatched. This CDR3 has 14 amino acids. CDR3 nucleotides: TGTGCCAGCACCCCGGGACAGGGACCCTACGAGCAGTACTTC. Translating it yields CASTPGQGPYEQYF.

The chain links TRBV12-3 or TRBV12-4 to TRBJ2-5, with 7 bases identical to TRBD1. The CDR3 is 14 residues long. J gave up 5 bases and V 6 bases, and 9 bases lay outside the gene matches. CDR3 sequence (DNA): TGTGCCAGCAGGAGCCTGACAGGGTGGGAGACCCAGTACTTC. It is translated as CASRSLTGWETQYF.

The V and J genes are TRBV10-3 and TRBJ2-7; 14 bases agree with TRBD2. Germline V lookup: CDR1 ENHRY, CDR2 SYGVKD. V dropped 0 bases and J dropped 3; count of bases not matched to a gene: 4. This CDR3 is 17 amino acids long. CDR3 in DNA: TGTGCCATCAGTGAGTCGTGGGGACTAGCGGGGGACTACGAGCAGTACTTC. Translating gives CAISESWGLAGDYEQYF.

This clonotype was observed at least ten times. The chain employs TRBV4-3 and TRBJ2-3, with D unresolved. The CDR3 runs 14 residues. Germline assignment: CDR1 LGHNA and CDR2 YSLEER. The V gene lost 3 bases and the J gene lost 4 bases, with 11 bases spanning the gap. The CDR3 DNA reads TGCGCCAGCAGCCAGGCTGACTTGGCAGATACGCAGTATTTT. Protein product: CASSQADLADTQYF.